These 13 T cell receptor beta chains were sequenced from one sample in a study of CD8 T cells in Susac syndrome. cDNA came from around 0.5 to 1 ug RNA primed by random hexamers. TCRdb re-called the immunoSEQ multiplex PCR reads with MiXCR, one entry per CDR3 protein. The data show under 20,000 distinct CDR3 sequences, around 95% seen once. The sample taken for sequencing was CD8+ T cells from PBMCs. The receptors shown here come from a human donor in good health.

The CDR3 nucleotides are TGTGCCACCAGTGATGGCACAGATACGCAGTATTTT. Its protein product is CATSDGTDTQYF. The genes are TRBV24-1 and TRBJ2-3; no definite D call. V lost 3 bases and J lost 1, with 1 base in between. Germline V gene sequence: CDR1 KGHDR, CDR2 SFDVKD. This CDR3 is 12 amino acids long.

The V gene is TRBV6-5, the J gene TRBJ2-7; tentatively, D is TRBD2 (6 bases). Trimming cost V 0 bases and J 0 bases, with 12 bases left between them. Germline lookup yields CDR1 MNHEY and CDR2 SVGAGI. CDR3 length: 16 residues. CDR3 in DNA: TGTGCCAGCAGTTACTCGGCGGGACGGAACTCCTACGAGCAGTACTTC. Translation gives CASSYSAGRNSYEQYF.

This clonotype was observed once. The chain uses TRBV27 and TRBJ2-3; 11 bases match TRBD2. The V gene end was trimmed by 3 bases and the J gene end by 5 bases; junction bases not matched to a gene: 7. The CDR3 length is 16 residues. Germline V gene sequence: CDR1 MNHEY, CDR2 SMNVEV (reference sequence). DNA of the CDR3: TGTGCCAGCAGTTTCGTGGCTAGCGGGGGGAAAGATACGCAGTATTTT. This translates into CASSFVASGGKDTQYF.

The gene calls are TRBV27 and TRBJ1-4; D unresolved. The V gene lost 2 bases and the J gene lost 6 bases, with 7 bases spanning the gap. This CDR3 region has 13 residues. Germline V CDR1 and CDR2: MNHEY, SMNVEV (reference sequence). The CDR3 sequence is CASSLVRDEKLFF. CDR3 coding DNA: TGTGCCAGCAGTTTAGTCAGAGATGAAAAACTGTTTTTT. Looking up the rest from reference TRBV27 and TRBJ1-4 gives the full variable domain: EAQVTQNPRYLITVTGKKLTVTCSQNMNHEYMSWYRQDPGLGLRQIYYSMNVEVTDKGDVPEGYKVSRKEKRNFPLILESPSPNQTSLYFCASSLVRDEKLFFGSGTQLSVL.

The V call is TRBV29-1, the J call TRBJ2-1, with 8 positions matching TRBD2. The CDR3 is 19 amino acids. The V gene end was trimmed by 2 bases and the J gene end by 0 bases; junction bases not matched to a gene: 15. CDR1 is SQVTM, CDR2 ANQGSEA, per germline. The CDR3 sequence is CSVEQGGGAGDFSYNEQFF. In DNA form, the CDR3 reads TGCAGCGTTGAACAAGGGGGGGGAGCGGGAGATTTCTCCTACAATGAGCAGTTCTTC.

The chain uses TRBV29-1 and TRBJ2-1; D might be TRBD2 (6 bases). V lost 1 base to trimming and J lost 9 bases, with 22 bases between them. The CDR3 contains 16 residues. The germline CDR1 and CDR2 sequences are SQVTM and ANQGSEA. The CDR3 DNA reads as TGCAGCGTTGAAGGATTTCCACAGACTAGTTTGATTGAGCAGTTCTTC. This translates into CSVEGFPQTSLIEQFF.

The CDR3 reads CAWRPNREYNEQFF. The CDR3 nucleotides read TGTGCCTGGAGACCTAACCGGGAGTACAATGAGCAGTTCTTC. The rearrangement joins TRBV30 to TRBJ2-1, with a weak D call TRBD2 (6 bases). With 3 bases removed from V and 4 bases from J, the gap between germline ends came to 13 bases. The CDR3 totals 14 residues. Germline CDR1 is GTSNPN and CDR2 is SVGIG (reference sequence).

The gene calls are TRBV12-5 and TRBJ2-5; 9 bases match TRBD1. Germline V lookup: CDR1 LGHNT, CDR2 FRNRAP. Unmatched junction bases numbered 14, after V lost 2 bases and J lost 4 bases. The CDR3 is made up of 18 amino acids. CDR3 amino acids: CASGLTNPGDRATETQYF. DNA of the CDR3: TGTGCTAGTGGTTTGACAAACCCCGGGGACAGGGCAACAGAGACCCAGTACTTC.

V is TRBV28 and J is TRBJ2-7; TRBD2 matches at 9 bases. The CDR3 extends over 15 amino acids. V was clipped by 4 bases and J by 2 bases; unmatched bases: 6. Germline assignment: CDR1 MDHEN and CDR2 SYDVKM. CDR3 protein: CASSSTSGWPYEQYF. CDR3 DNA sequence: TGTGCCAGCAGTTCCACTAGCGGGTGGCCCTACGAGCAGTACTTC.

This rearrangement joins TRBV6-5 to TRBJ1-4; D may be TRBD1 (6 bases). The CDR3 has 15 amino acids. Germline-derived CDR1 and CDR2 are MNHEY and SVGAGI. Trimming took 2 bases from V and 7 from J, leaving 14 bases between them. CDR3 sequence reads: CASSYVGGSGEKLFF. The DNA for the CDR3 is TGTGCCAGCAGTTACGTAGGGGGATCGGGTGAAAAACTGTTTTTT.

This chain links TRBV12-3 or TRBV12-4 with TRBJ2-5, with unresolved D. V shed 6 bases and J shed 4 bases, with 12 bases lying between them. The CDR3 is 13 amino acids. CDR3 loop: CASRHPIVETQYF. The CDR3 DNA reads TGTGCCAGCAGACACCCGATAGTAGAGACCCAGTACTTC.

The chain couples TRBV13 to TRBJ2-1; 10 bases are a match to TRBD2. Trimming took 4 bases from V and 5 from J; bases not matched to a gene: 5. CDR1 and CDR2 from the germline V gene are PRHDT and FYEKMQ (reference sequence). The CDR3 extends over 15 amino acids. The CDR3: CASSSRLAGDNEQFF. In DNA, the CDR3 is TGTGCCAGCAGCTCCCGTCTAGCGGGGGACAATGAGCAGTTCTTC.

The chain uses TRBV2 and TRBJ2-7; TRBD2 is a possible D gene (5 bases). There are 18 residues in the CDR3. Germline CDR1 is SNHLY and CDR2 is FYNNEI. The V end lost 4 bases, the J end lost 3 bases, and 25 bases lay between the germline ends. The DNA of the CDR3 is TGTGCCAGCAGTGTTGTTCGGGGTTCGAGACCCGGCGGCTACGAGCAGTACTTC. Its translation: CASSVVRGSRPGGYEQYF.